The 6 T cell receptor beta chains presented below share a single source sample, sequenced in a study of blood T cell repertoires in COVID-19. Sequencing was performed with immunoSEQ multiplex PCR; in TCRdb, only in-frame clones are kept and a portion is missing. In the table there are about 14,000 clones, 80% to 90% of which are singletons. Sequencing was carried out using peripheral blood. Receptors originate from a man in his forties or fifties with active COVID-19.

The chain uses TRBV2 and TRBJ1-4; 9 nucleotides match TRBD1. CDR3 length: 15 amino acids. The junction had 3 bases not matched to a gene; V was cut back by 3 bases and J by 4 bases. Germline CDR1 and CDR2: SNHLY and FYNNEI. The CDR3, as DNA: TGTGCCAGCAGTGAGACAGGGGGATTTAATGAAAAACTGTTTTTT. This gives the protein CASSETGGFNEKLFF.

This chain joins TRBV2 and TRBJ2-7; 7 bases match TRBD1. The CDR3 loop spans 13 amino acids. J gave up 0 bases and V 6 bases, and 2 bases lay outside the gene matches. Looked up from germline, CDR1 is SNHLY and CDR2 is FYNNEI. The CDR3 nucleotides are TGTGCCAGCAGCCGGGACAGCTCCTACGAGCAGTACTTC. As protein: CASSRDSSYEQYF.

A remark on this clone: Relative to the germline gene, one junction end is altered; a read error may explain this. The chain couples TRBV2 to TRBJ2-1, with a tentative D call TRBD2 (5 bases). This CDR3 spans 12 amino acids. Germline CDR1 SNHLY, CDR2 FYNNEI. In nucleotides, the CDR3 is TGTGCCAGCAGCCCCGGCGATAGCGAGCCGTTCTTC. This gives the protein CASSPGDSEPFF. Variable domain in full (rest from reference TRBV2 and TRBJ2-1): EPEVTQTPSHQVTQMGQEVILRCVPISNHLYFYWYRQILGQKVEFLVSFYNNEISEKSEIFDDQFSVERPDGSNFTLKIRSTKLEDSAMYFCASSPGDSEPFFGPGTRLTVL.

The chain combines TRBV14 with TRBJ2-7; 8 nucleotides agree with TRBD2. This CDR3 has 13 amino acids. V gave up 0 bases and J gave up 10 bases; unmatched junction bases: 5. CDR1 is SGHDN and CDR2 is FVKESK in the germline V gene. The CDR3, as DNA: TGTGCCAGCAGCCAAGATGCGGGAGGATCTCAGTACTTC. This gives the protein CASSQDAGGSQYF.

The chain has TRBV15 and TRBJ2-7, with D tentatively TRBD2 (5 bases). CDR1 and CDR2 (germline): LNHNV, YYDKDF (reference sequence). Trimming stripped 5 bases from V and 5 bases from J, with 13 bases between. The CDR3 is made up of 13 amino acids. CDR3 sequence reads: CATSPQVGDEQYF. The CDR3 DNA reads as TGTGCCACCAGCCCTCAAGTCGGGGACGAGCAGTACTTC.

The chain recombines TRBV4-1 with TRBJ1-2; D is ambiguous. Germline lookup yields CDR1 MGHRA and CDR2 YSYEKL. Trimming shortened V by 0 bases and J by 5 bases, and 10 bases separated the two germline ends. The CDR3 covers 14 residues. The CDR3 DNA follows: TGCGCCAGCAGCCAAGAGGGCAGATTTTATGGCTACACCTTC. Amino acid sequence: CASSQEGRFYGYTF.